The sample holds a few counts of the clone carrying this T cell receptor beta chain. Antigen: not known. Trimming shortened V by 4 bases and J by 6 bases, and 13 bases separated the two germline ends. In germline, CDR1 is SQVTM, CDR2 ANQGSEA. This CDR3 region has 12 residues. This specimen comes from a study of T cell repertoires in cytomegalovirus infection. The overall study: It was the public TCR beta signatures that indicated both CMV infection and matching HLA type.

In TCRdb, the reads were re-called with MiXCR into one record per CDR3 protein. The data show approximately 490,000 distinct CDR3 sequences, about 11% seen once. Findings and caveats of the study: Cumulated frequencies of public TCR beta families served to identify carriers of CMV plus the relevant HLA. Ex vivo responses were dominated by HLA-C-restricted CMV-specific TCR beta clonotypes.

The chain combines TRBV29-1 with TRBJ2-7; the D gene is possibly TRBD2 (6 bases). The TCR sequence derives from a human donor in good health (CMV status not recorded). Some clones in this sample may be carry-over from other donors' samples. Specimen: PBMCs. The CDR3 DNA is TGCAGCGTTGGCGGGGCAGCATTCGAGCAGTACTTC. Translation gives CSVGGAAFEQYF.